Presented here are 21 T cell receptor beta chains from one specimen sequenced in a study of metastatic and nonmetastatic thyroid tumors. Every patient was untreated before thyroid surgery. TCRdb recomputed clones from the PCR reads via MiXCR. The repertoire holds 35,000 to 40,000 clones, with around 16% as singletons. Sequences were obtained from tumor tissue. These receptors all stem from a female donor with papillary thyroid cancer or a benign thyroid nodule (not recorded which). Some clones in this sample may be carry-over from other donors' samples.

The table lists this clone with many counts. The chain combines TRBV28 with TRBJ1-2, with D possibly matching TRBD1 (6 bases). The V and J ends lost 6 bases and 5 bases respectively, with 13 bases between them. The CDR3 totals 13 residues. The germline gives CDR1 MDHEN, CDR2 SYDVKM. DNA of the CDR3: TGTGCCAGCAGACAACAGGGTCGGTATGGCTACACCTTC. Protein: CASRQQGRYGYTF.

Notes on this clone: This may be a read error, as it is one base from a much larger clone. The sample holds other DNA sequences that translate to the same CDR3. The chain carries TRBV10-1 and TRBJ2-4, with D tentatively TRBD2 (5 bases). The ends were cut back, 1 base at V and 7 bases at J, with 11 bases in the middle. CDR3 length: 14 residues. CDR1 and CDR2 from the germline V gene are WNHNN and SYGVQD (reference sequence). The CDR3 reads CASSEYGNENIQYF. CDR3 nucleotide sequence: TGCGCCAGCAGTGAGTACGGGAACGAGAACATTCAGTACTTC.

The CDR3 nucleotides read TGTGCCAGCAGTGAACCGGGACAGTGGAATACTGAAGCTTTCTTT. Amino acids: CASSEPGQWNTEAFF. The V and J genes are TRBV6-1 and TRBJ1-1; 7 bases fit TRBD1. The germline V gene encodes CDR1 MNHNS and CDR2 SASEGT. The CDR3 consists of 15 residues. Trimming cost V 2 bases and J 5 bases; bases outside gene matches: 8.

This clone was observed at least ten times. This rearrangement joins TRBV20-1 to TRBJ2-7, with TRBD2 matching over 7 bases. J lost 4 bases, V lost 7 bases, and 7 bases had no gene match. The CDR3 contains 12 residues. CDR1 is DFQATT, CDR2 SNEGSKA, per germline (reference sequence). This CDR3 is CSGWEGLYEQYF. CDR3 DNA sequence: TGCAGTGGGTGGGAGGGCCTGTACGAGCAGTACTTC.

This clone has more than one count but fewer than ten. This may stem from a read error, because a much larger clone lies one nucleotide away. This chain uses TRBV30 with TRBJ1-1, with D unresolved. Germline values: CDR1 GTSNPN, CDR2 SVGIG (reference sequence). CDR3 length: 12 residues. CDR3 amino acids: CAWGPMNTGAFF. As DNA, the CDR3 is TGTGCCTGGGGGCCCATGAACACTGGAGCTTTCTTT.

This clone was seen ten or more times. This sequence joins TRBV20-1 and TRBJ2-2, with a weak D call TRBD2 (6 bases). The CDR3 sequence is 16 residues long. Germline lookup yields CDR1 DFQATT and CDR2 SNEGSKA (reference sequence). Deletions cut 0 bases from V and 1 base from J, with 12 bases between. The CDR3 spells CSARDPRRENTGELFF. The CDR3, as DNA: TGCAGTGCTAGAGATCCGCGGCGGGAGAACACCGGGGAGCTGTTTTTT.

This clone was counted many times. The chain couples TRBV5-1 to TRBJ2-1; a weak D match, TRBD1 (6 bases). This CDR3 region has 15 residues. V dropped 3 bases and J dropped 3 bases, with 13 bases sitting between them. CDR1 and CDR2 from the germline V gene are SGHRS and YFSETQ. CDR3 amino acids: CASSSARTDYNEQFF. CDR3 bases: TGCGCCAGCAGCTCCGCCCGGACAGACTACAATGAGCAGTTCTTC.

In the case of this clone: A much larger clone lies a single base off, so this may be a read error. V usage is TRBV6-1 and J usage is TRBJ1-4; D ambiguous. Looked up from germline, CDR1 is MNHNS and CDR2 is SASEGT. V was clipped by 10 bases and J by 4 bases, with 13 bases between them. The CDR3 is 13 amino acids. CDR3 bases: TGTGCCATCCATAGTACGAATAATGAAAAACTGTTTTTT. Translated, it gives CAIHSTNNEKLFF.

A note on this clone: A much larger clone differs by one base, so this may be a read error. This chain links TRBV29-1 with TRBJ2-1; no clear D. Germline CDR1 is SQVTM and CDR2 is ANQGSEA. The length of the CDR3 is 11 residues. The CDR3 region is CIVVEDPHRLF. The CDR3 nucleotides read TGCATCGTTGTAGAAGACCCTCATCGCCTCTTC.

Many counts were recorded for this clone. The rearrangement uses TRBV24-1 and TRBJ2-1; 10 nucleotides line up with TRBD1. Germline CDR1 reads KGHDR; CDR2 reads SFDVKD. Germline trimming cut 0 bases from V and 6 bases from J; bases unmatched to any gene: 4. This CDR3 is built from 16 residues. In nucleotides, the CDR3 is TGTGCCACCAGTGATTTGTCGGGACAGGGGCGCAATGAGCAGTTCTTC. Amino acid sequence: CATSDLSGQGRNEQFF.

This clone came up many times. The CDR3 spells CASRKTGTDTQYF. CDR3 DNA: TGTGCCAGCAGGAAGACAGGCACAGATACGCAGTATTTT. V gene TRBV5-8 combines with J gene TRBJ2-3; D perhaps matches TRBD1 (5 bases). Germline-derived CDR1 and CDR2 are SGHTS and YDEGEE. V was cut by 5 bases and J by 1 base, with 8 bases left in between. The CDR3 has 13 residues.

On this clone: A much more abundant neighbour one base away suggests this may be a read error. The CDR3 DNA sequence: TGTGCCATCCAAAAGGGCACCGGGGAGCCGTTTTTT. This translates into CAIQKGTGEPFF. The rearrangement uses TRBV10-3 and TRBJ2-2; the D gene is possibly TRBD2 (5 bases). Germline V gene lookup returns CDR1 ENHRY and CDR2 SYGVKD. The CDR3 consists of 12 residues.

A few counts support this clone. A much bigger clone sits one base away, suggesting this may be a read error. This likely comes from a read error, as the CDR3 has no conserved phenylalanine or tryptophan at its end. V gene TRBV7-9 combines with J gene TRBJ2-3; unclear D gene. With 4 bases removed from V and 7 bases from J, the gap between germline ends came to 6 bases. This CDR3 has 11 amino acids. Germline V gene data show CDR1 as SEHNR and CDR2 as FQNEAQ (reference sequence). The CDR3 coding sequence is TGTGCCAGCAGCTCTGAACATACGCAGTATTCT. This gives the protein CASSSEHTQYS.

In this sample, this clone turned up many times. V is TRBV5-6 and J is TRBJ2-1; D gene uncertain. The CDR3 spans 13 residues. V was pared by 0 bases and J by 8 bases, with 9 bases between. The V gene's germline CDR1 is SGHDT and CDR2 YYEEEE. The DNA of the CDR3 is TGTGCCAGCAGCTTGGCCAACATCCATGAGCAGTTCTTC. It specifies CASSLANIHEQFF. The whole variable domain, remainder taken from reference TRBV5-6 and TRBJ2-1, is DAGVTQSPTHLIKTRGQQVTLRCSPKSGHDTVSWYQQALGQGPQFIFQYYEEEERQRGNFPDRFSGHQFPNYSSELNVNALLLGDSALYLCASSLANIHEQFFGPGTRLTVL.

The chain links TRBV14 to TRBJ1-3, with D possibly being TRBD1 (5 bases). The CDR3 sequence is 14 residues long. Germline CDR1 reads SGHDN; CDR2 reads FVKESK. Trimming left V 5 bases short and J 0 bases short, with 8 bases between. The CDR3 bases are TGTGCCAGCAGCTCAGGGATCTCTGGAAACACCATATATTTT. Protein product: CASSSGISGNTIYF.

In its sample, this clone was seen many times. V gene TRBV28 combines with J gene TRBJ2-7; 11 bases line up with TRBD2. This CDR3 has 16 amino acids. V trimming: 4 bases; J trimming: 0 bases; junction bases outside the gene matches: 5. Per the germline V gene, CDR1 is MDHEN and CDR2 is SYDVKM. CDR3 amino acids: CASSSPSGGLSYEQYF. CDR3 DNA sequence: TGTGCCAGCAGTTCCCCTAGCGGGGGGCTCTCCTACGAGCAGTACTTC.

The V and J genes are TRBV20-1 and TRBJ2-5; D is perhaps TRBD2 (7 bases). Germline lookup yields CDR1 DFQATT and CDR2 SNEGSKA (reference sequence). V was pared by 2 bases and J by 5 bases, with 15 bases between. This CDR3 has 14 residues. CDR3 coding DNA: TGCAGTGCTAGACCGGACAGCGGGACGGAGACCCAGTACTTC. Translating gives CSARPDSGTETQYF.

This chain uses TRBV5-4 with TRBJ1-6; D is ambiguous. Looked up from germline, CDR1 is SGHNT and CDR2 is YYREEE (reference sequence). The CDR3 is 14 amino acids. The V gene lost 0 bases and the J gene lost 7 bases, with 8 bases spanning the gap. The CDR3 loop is CASSLVSDNSPLHF. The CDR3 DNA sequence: TGTGCCAGCAGCTTGGTCAGCGACAATTCACCCCTCCACTTT.

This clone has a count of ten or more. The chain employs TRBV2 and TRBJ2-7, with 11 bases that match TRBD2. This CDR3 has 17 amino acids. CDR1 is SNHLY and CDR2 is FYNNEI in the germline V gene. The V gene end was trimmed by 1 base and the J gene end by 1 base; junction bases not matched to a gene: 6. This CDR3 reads CASSEGRSSGRSYEQYF. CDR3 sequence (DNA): TGTGCCAGCAGTGAAGGAAGGTCTAGCGGGAGGTCCTACGAGCAGTACTTC.

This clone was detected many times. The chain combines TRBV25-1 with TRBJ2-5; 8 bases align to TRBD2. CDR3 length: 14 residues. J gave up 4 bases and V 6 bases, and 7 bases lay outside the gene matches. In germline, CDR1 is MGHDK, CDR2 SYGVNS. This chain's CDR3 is CASSLAGGIETQYF. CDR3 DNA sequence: TGTGCCAGCAGCCTCGCGGGGGGAATAGAGACCCAGTACTTC.

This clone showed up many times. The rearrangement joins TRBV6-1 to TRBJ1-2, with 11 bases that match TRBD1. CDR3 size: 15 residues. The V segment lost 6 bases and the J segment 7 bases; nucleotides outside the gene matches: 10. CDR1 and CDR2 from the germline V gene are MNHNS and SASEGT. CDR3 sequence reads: CASSRGQGATSGYTF. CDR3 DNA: TGTGCCAGCAGCCGCGGACAGGGGGCGACAAGTGGCTACACCTTC.